The TCR beta chain described here comes from a study of siplizumab effects on memory and regulatory T cells. The J segment lost 5 bases and the V segment lost 6 bases, leaving 5 bases of the junction unmatched. Germline V gives CDR1 ENHRY, CDR2 SYGVKD. The length of the CDR3 is 13 residues. The study's findings and limits: It was never confirmed that proliferating Tregs from siplizumab cultures were suppressive. The authors mapped only a minor fraction of alloreactive clones to unstimulated subsets. Mappable CD4+ clones that were alloreactive averaged around 70% Treg-derived with siplizumab versus 25% to 30% in controls.

In each sample, some 10^5 TCR templates were assayed. The assay was immunoSEQ multiplex PCR, and TCRdb's table has in-frame clones only and misses some. Of 87,000 or so clones in the sample, 94% are singletons; the top ten hold around 0.31%. With respect to this clone: Its matching antigen is unknown.

This TCR derives from a human donor in good health. Specimen: non-Treg CD4+ T cells sorted from blood. This rearrangement joins TRBV10-3 to TRBJ1-2; TRBD1 agrees at 8 bases. Written as DNA, the CDR3 is TGTGCCATCAGCGGACAGGGTGGATATGGCTACACCTTC. Its protein is CAISGQGGYGYTF.